The 7 T cell receptor beta chains below all came from one sample that was sequenced in a study of T cells in narcolepsy. Assay: immunoSEQ multiplex PCR; the TCRdb copy retains only in-frame clones and omits some. The table lists about 27,000 clones, 86% of them singletons, with roughly 1.1% in the top ten. Material for sequencing was CD45RA- memory CD4+ T cells from PBMCs. These receptors were collected from a human donor with narcolepsy.

V is TRBV7-8 and J is TRBJ1-2; D gene ambiguous. This CDR3 region has 14 residues. Per germline, CDR1 SGHVS and CDR2 FQNEAQ. The V gene lost 1 base and the J gene lost 0 bases, with 6 bases spanning the gap. In DNA, the CDR3 is TGTGCCAGCAGCTTAGGGGGATCTAACTATGGCTACACCTTC. Its translation is CASSLGGSNYGYTF.

This clone has just one count. The CDR3: CASSLGASGGAADTQYF. For the CDR3, the DNA is TGCGCCAGCAGCTTAGGGGCGTCGGGGGGCGCCGCAGATACGCAGTATTTT. V gene TRBV5-1 combines with J gene TRBJ2-3, with a tentative D call TRBD2 (7 bases). Germline V gives CDR1 SGHRS, CDR2 YFSETQ. The ends were cut back, 2 bases at V and 4 bases at J, with 20 bases in the middle. The CDR3 covers 17 residues.

The chain recombines TRBV2 with TRBJ1-1; TRBD1 agrees at 9 bases. V dropped 3 bases and J dropped 7; count of bases not matched to a gene: 12. Germline V gives CDR1 SNHLY, CDR2 FYNNEI. This CDR3 has 16 residues. The CDR3 nucleotides read TGTGCCAGCAGTGATTCCGCAAGAACGGGACAGGGTGAAGCTTTCTTT. This sequence encodes CASSDSARTGQGEAFF. Full variable domain (missing parts from reference TRBV2 and TRBJ1-1): EPEVTQTPSHQVTQMGQEVILRCVPISNHLYFYWYRQILGQKVEFLVSFYNNEISEKSEIFDDQFSVERPDGSNFTLKIRSTKLEDSAMYFCASSDSARTGQGEAFFGQGTRLTVV.

This chain uses TRBV19 with TRBJ1-5; a weak D match, TRBD1 (6 bases). The CDR3 spans 14 residues. V was clipped by 1 base and J by 6 bases, with 10 bases between them. Germline-derived CDR1 and CDR2 are LNHDA and SQIVND (reference sequence). CDR3 DNA sequence: TGTGCCAGTAGTATAGGGACAGCAGGTCAGCCCCAGCATTTT. It is translated as CASSIGTAGQPQHF.

This clone was seen once. The chain is built from TRBV7-9 and TRBJ2-3; 8 positions agree with TRBD1. Germline V gives CDR1 SEHNR, CDR2 FQNEAQ (reference sequence). The CDR3 length is 15 residues. V was pared by 3 bases and J by 4 bases, with 6 bases of the junction left unmatched. The DNA of the CDR3 is TGTGCCAGCAGCTTGTCCAGGGGGCTGGCAGATACGCAGTATTTT. It encodes CASSLSRGLADTQYF.

The V call is TRBV6-1, the J call TRBJ1-4; no firm D call. Germline V gene lookup returns CDR1 MNHNS and CDR2 SASEGT. CDR3 length equals 13 residues. The ends were cut back, 3 bases at V and 3 bases at J, with 5 bases in the middle. The CDR3 coding sequence is TGTGCCAGCAGTGACGGCCCTAATGAAAAACTGTTTTTT. It translates to CASSDGPNEKLFF.

A few counts support this clone. The rearrangement uses TRBV18 and TRBJ1-2; TRBD1 matches 9 bases. This CDR3 comprises 16 residues. Germline CDR1 is KGHSH and CDR2 is LQKENI. The V gene end was trimmed by 3 bases and the J gene end by 4 bases; junction bases not matched to a gene: 9. CDR3 sequence (DNA): TGTGCCAGCTCACCTGCCAGGACAGGGGCCAGCTATGGCTACACCTTC. Translation gives CASSPARTGASYGYTF.